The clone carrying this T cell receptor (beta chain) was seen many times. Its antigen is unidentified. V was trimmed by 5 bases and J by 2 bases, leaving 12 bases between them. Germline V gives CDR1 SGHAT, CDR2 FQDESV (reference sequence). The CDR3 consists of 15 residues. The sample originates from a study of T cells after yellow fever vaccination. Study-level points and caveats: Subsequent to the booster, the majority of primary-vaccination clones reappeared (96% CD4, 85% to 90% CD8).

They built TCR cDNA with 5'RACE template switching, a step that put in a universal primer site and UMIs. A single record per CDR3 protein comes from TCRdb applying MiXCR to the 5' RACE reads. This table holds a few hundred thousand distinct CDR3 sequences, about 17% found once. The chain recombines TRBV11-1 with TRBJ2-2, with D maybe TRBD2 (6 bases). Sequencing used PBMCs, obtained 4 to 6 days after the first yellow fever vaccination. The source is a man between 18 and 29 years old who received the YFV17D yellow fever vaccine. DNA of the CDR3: TGTGCCAGCAGCCCCGGGACTGGTAACACCGGGGAGCTGTTTTTT. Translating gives CASSPGTGNTGELFF.